This passage covers 3 T cell receptor delta chains from one sample sequenced in a study of gamma-delta T cells after stem cell transplantation. TCRdb redid clone calling on the RT-PCR reads using CATT. The table has around 2,700 delta-chain clones, around 3.1% seen once. Sequencing was carried out using gamma-delta T cells. The receptors shown here come from a human donor. It is not recorded whose cells these are; they may come from a transplant donor.

This clone was picked up many times. Other DNA sequences in the sample encode the same CDR3. This chain uses TRDV2 with TRDJ1, with D possibly being TRDD3 (6 bases). The V gene lost 1 base and the J gene lost 3 bases, with 29 bases spanning the gap. CDR1 and CDR2 from the germline V gene are GEAIGNYY and EKD. The CDR3 totals 20 residues. The CDR3 sequence is CACDTLTPTGWGPGADKLIF. The CDR3 nucleotides read TGTGCCTGTGACACTCTTACACCTACTGGGTGGGGGCCGGGCGCCGATAAACTCATCTTT.

Comment on this clone: A far more abundant clone sits one base away, making this likely a read error. Additional DNA sequences in this sample encode the identical CDR3. The rearrangement joins TRDV2 to TRDJ1, with 10 nucleotides matching TRDD3. Germline loops: CDR1 GEAIGNYY, CDR2 EKD. V lost 7 bases to trimming and J lost 2 bases; unmatched junction nucleotides: 21. This CDR3 is built from 19 residues. For the CDR3, the DNA is TGTGCCTGCGAAGCGATGGGGGATACCCTGAGGTCGTCTACCGATAAACTCATCTTT. This sequence encodes CACEAMGDTLRSSTDKLIF.

This clone showed up just a few times. For this DNA, TCRdb reports the protein of a much larger clone, which diverges at residue 16, most likely from a read error; the protein presented here is translated directly from the DNA. This chain joins TRDV2 and TRDJ1; D unresolved. Germline lookup yields CDR1 GEAIGNYY and CDR2 EKD. This CDR3 spans 18 amino acids. The CDR3 DNA sequence: TGTGCCTGTGACACCGCGCAAAAATCTCGCGGACTCACCGATAAACCCATCTTT. It translates to CACDTAQKSRGLTDKPIF.